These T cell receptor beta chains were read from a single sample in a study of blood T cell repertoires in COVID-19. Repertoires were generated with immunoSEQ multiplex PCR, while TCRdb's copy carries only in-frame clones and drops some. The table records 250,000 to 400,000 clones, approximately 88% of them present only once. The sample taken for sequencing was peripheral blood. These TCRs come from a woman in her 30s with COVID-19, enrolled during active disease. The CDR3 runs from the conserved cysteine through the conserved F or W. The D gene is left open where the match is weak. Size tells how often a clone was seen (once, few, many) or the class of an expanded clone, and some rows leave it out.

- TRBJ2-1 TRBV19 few TGTGCCAGTAGTACCGGGGGCTACAATGAGCAGTTCTTC CASSTGGYNEQFF
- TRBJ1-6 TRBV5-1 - TGCGCCAGCAGCTTAAGGGAGCATAGATCACCCCTCCACTTT CASSLREHRSPLHF
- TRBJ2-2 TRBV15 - TGTGCCACCAGCAGGGGCTATTTGGTGGGGAACACCGGGGAGCTGTTTTTT CATSRGYLVGNTGELFF
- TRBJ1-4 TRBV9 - TGTGCCAGCAGCGTAGCTGGCGGGTGGCCTAATGAAAAACTGTTTTTT CASSVAGGWPNEKLFF
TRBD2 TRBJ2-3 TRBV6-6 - TGTGCCAGCAGTTACTCGCGGGGGGGCCTGAAAGATACGCAGTATTTT CASSYSRGGLKDTQYF
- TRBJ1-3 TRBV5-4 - TGTGCCAGCAGTTACGAGGGACACCTCTCTGGAAACACCATATATTTT CASSYEGHLSGNTIYF
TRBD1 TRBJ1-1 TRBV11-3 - TGTGCCAGCAGCTTAGGGCTCCGGACAGGGGTGACTGAAGCTTTCTTT CASSLGLRTGVTEAFF
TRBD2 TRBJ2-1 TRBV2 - TGTGCCAGCTTAGGGGGACTAGCCAACAATGAGCAGTTCTTC CASLGGLANNEQFF
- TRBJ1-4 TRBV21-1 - TGTGCCAGCAGCCTTATAGACAGGGGTGTTGAGGAAAAACTGTTTTTT CASSLIDRGVEEKLFF
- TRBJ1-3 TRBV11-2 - TGTGCCAGCAGCTTAGGCGGGAGCAACACCATATATTTT CASSLGGSNTIYF
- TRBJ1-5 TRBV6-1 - TGTGCCAGCAGTGAGATCACAGGGAAAAGTAGCAATCAGCCCCAGCATTTT CASSEITGKSSNQPQHF
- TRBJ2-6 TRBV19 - TGTGCCAGTAGATCGGCAGGGCTAGGGGGGGCCAACGTCCTGACTTTC CASRSAGLGGANVLTF
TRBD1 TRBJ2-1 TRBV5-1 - TGCGCCAGCAGCTTCCGAACGGGGACAGGCTCGGTGGATGAGCAGTTCTTC CASSFRTGTGSVDEQFF
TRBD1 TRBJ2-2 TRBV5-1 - TGCGCCAGCAGCTTGACCACAGGGGGGACCGGGGAGCTGTTTTTT CASSLTTGGTGELFF
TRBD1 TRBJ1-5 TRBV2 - TGTGCCAGCAGTGAAAGGGGACAGGGTTTTCAGCCCCAGCATTTT CASSERGQGFQPQHF
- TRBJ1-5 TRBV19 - TGTGCCAGTAGTATTGACACGGCCTATAGCAATCAGCCCCAGCATTTT CASSIDTAYSNQPQHF
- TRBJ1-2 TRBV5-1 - TGCGCCAGCAGCGGGTCGACAGGCCCGAGTCTCTATGGCTACACCTTC CASSGSTGPSLYGYTF
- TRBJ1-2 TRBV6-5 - TGTGCCAGCAGTTATTCGACAGCAGCTAACTATGGCTACACCTTC CASSYSTAANYGYTF
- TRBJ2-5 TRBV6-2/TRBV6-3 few TGTGCCAGCAGTTTAGGGGGTGAAGAGACCCAGTACTTC CASSLGGEETQYF
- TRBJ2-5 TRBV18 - TGTGCCAGCTCTGCCCAGGACCAAGAGACCCAGTACTTC CASSAQDQETQYF
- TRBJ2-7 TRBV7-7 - TGTGCCAGCAGCTTAGGTACAGGGCACTCCTACGAGCAGTACTTC CASSLGTGHSYEQYF
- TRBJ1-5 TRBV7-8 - TGTGCCAGCAATGAGTATGAAAATAGCAATCAGCCCCAGCATTTT CASNEYENSNQPQHF
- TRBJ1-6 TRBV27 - TGTGCCAGCACCCACCGGCAGGGCAGGATTAATTCACCCCTCCACTTT CASTHRQGRINSPLHF
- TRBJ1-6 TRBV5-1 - TGCGCCAGCAGCCCTTCACAGGGAAGGAATTCACCCCTCCACTTT CASSPSQGRNSPLHF
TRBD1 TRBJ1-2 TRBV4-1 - TGCGCCAGCAGCCAAGAGGGACAGATCTACACCTTC CASSQEGQIYTF
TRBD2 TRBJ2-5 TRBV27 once TGTGCCAGCAGTTCTCTAGCGGGAGGTGGGGAGACCCAGTACTTC CASSSLAGGGETQYF
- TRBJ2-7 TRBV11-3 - TGTGCCAGCAGCTTGAGTAACGAGCAGTACTTC CASSLSNEQYF
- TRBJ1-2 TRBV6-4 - TGTGCCAGCAGTGACGGGTTTAGGGGAGGCGGCTACACCTTC CASSDGFRGGGYTF
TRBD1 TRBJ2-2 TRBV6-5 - TGTGCCAGCAGTTTCCTGACAGGGGCCGGGGAGCTGTTTTTT CASSFLTGAGELFF
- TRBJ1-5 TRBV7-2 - TGTGCCAGCAGCTCGAGTAGCAGCAATCAGCCCCAGCATTTT CASSSSSSNQPQHF
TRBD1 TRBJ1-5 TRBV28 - TGTGCCAGCAGTCCCGACAGGGAGAATCAGCCCCAGCATTTT CASSPDRENQPQHF
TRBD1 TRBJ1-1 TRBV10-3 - TGTGCCATCAGTGATCGGACAGGGTTCACTGAAGCTTTCTTT CAISDRTGFTEAFF
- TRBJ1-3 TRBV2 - TGTGCCAGCAGCGCGGACTACTCTGGAAACACCATATATTTT CASSADYSGNTIYF
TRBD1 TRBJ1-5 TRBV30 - TGTGCCTACACACAGGGGTACAATCAGCCCCAGCATTTT CAYTQGYNQPQHF
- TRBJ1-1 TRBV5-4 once TGTGCCAGCAGCTTAGGAGGTCCAGCTTTCTTT CASSLGGPAFF
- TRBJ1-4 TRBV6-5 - TGTGCCAGCTCCCAGGGTTTCACTAATGAAAAACTGTTTTTT CASSQGFTNEKLFF
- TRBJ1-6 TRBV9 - TGTGCCAGCAGCGTGGGTGAGGTATATAATTCACCCCTCCACTTT CASSVGEVYNSPLHF
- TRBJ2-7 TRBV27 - TGTGCCAGCAGTCTCAGGGCCCGCCGCGAGCAGTACTTC CASSLRARREQYF
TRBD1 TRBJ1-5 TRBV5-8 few TGTGCCAGCAGCTTCGGGACAGTAAATCAGCCCCAGCATTTT CASSFGTVNQPQHF
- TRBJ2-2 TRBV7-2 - TGTGCCAGCAGCCCCCCAAGTGGGGGCCACACCGGGGAGCTGTTTTTT CASSPPSGGHTGELFF
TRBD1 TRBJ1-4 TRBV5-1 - TGCGCCAGCAGCCGAAAAACAGGGGAAGGGGAAAAACTGTTTTTT CASSRKTGEGEKLFF
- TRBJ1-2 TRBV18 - TGTGCCAGCTCACCAGGAGCCCGGGAACTCTATGGCTACACCTTC CASSPGARELYGYTF
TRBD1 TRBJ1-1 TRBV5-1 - TGCGCCAGCAACCATGGACAGGTTACCACTGAAGCTTTCTTT CASNHGQVTTEAFF
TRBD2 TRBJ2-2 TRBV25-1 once TGTGCCAGCAGTGAATGGACGGGAGGCCGGGGGAACACCGGGGAGCTGTTTTTT CASSEWTGGRGNTGELFF
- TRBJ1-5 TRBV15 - TGTGCCACCAGCAGAGATAGTAGAGGGCCCCAGCATTTT CATSRDSRGPQHF
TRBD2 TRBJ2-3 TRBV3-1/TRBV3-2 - TGTGCCAGCAGCCGGGAGGGCTTAATGGATTATACGCAGTATTTT CASSREGLMDYTQYF
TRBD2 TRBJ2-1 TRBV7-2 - TGTGCCAGCAGCCTCCGGACTAGCGGGGGTAATGAGCAGTTCTTC CASSLRTSGGNEQFF
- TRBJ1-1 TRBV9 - TGTGCCAGCAGCTCCGAGATGAACACTGAAGCTTTCTTT CASSSEMNTEAFF